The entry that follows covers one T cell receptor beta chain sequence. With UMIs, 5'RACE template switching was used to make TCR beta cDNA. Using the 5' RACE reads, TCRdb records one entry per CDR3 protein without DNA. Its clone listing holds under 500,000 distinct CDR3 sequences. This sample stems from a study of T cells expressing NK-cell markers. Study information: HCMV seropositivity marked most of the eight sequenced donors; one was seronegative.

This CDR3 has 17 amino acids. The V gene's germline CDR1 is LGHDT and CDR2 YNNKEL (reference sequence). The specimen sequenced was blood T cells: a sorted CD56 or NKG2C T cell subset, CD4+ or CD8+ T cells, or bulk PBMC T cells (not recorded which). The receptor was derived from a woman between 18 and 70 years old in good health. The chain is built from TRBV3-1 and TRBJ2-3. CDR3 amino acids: CASSRSKGLRSTDTQYF.